A single sample gave rise to the 30 T cell receptor beta chains below, sequenced in a study of graft-versus-host responses after intestinal transplantation. No antigen has been assigned to these receptors. Libraries were prepared by immunoSEQ multiplex PCR; TCRdb keeps only in-frame clonotypes and omits some of them. The top ten clones hold roughly 0.24% of a sample with over 100,000 clones, around 90% of them seen once. Sequences were derived from unstimulated CD4+ T cells sorted from spleen or lymph node cells, sampled before transplant. The receptors were sampled from a human donor who was the organ donor for an intestinal transplant.

V is TRBV6-5 and J is TRBJ2-7; 7 positions match TRBD2. Germline CDR1 MNHEY, CDR2 SVGAGI. With V trimmed by 7 bases and J by 0 bases, 6 bases remained unmatched. The CDR3 has 14 amino acids. The CDR3 region has the DNA TGTGCCAGCACCTGGGAGGGATCCTCCTACGAGCAGTACTTC. Translating gives CASTWEGSSYEQYF.

This chain uses TRBV5-1 with TRBJ2-5; D not certain. This CDR3 is 12 amino acids long. V lost 1 base to trimming and J lost 3 bases, with 4 bases between them. Germline CDR1 and CDR2: SGHRS and YFSETQ. This CDR3 is CASSLTEETQYF. CDR3 bases: TGCGCCAGCAGCTTGACAGAAGAGACCCAGTACTTC.

This rearrangement joins TRBV7-2 to TRBJ2-7, with 14 nucleotides matching TRBD2. V was clipped by 0 bases and J by 5 bases; unmatched bases: 6. CDR1 and CDR2 (germline): SGHTA, FQGNSA. This CDR3 region has 17 residues. The CDR3: CASSLAGTSGSRDEQYF. The CDR3 DNA reads TGTGCCAGCAGCTTAGCTGGGACTAGCGGGAGCAGGGACGAGCAGTACTTC.

This chain joins TRBV5-1 and TRBJ2-3; 10 bases line up with TRBD2. V shed 4 bases, J shed 0 bases, and the junction held 8 bases outside the gene matches. This CDR3 is built from 17 residues. Germline CDR1 and CDR2: SGHRS and YFSETQ. This CDR3 is CASSLITSGMSTDTQYF. The CDR3 DNA reads as TGCGCCAGCAGCCTAATCACTAGCGGGATGAGCACAGATACGCAGTATTTT.

This chain connects TRBV5-4 to TRBJ2-1; 10 positions agree with TRBD2. V was clipped by 4 bases and J by 3 bases; unmatched bases: 7. Germline CDR1 reads SGHNT; CDR2 reads YYREEE (reference sequence). The CDR3 has 16 residues. CDR3 nucleotide sequence: TGTGCCAGCAGCCGACCCGGGACTAGCGTCTACAATGAGCAGTTCTTC. Its translation: CASSRPGTSVYNEQFF.

The CDR3, as DNA: TGTGCCAGCAGCAGGCCCAGCACAGATACGCAGTATTTT. Its translation is CASSRPSTDTQYF. The chain links TRBV6-1 to TRBJ2-3; no clear D gene. Germline V lookup: CDR1 MNHNS, CDR2 SASEGT. Trimming left V 6 bases short and J 0 bases short, with 7 bases between. The CDR3 is made up of 13 amino acids.

CDR3 amino acids: CASRSRDSSYNEQFF. The DNA for the CDR3 is TGTGCCAGCAGGAGCCGGGACAGCTCCTACAATGAGCAGTTCTTC. The chain has TRBV11-2 and TRBJ2-1; 7 bases are a match to TRBD1. Germline CDR1 SGHAT, CDR2 FQNNGV. This CDR3 is built from 15 residues. The ends lost 6 bases at V and 0 bases at J; junction bases unmatched: 5.

In this sample, this clone turned up once. V is TRBV2 and J is TRBJ1-1; D gene ambiguous. V dropped 7 bases and J dropped 1 base, with 4 bases sitting between them. Germline CDR1 is SNHLY and CDR2 is FYNNEI. The CDR3 consists of 11 residues. As DNA, the CDR3 is TGTGCCAGCAAGCAGAACACTGAAGCTTTCTTT. Its protein product is CASKQNTEAFF.

V usage is TRBV6-6 and J usage is TRBJ2-1, with D possibly TRBD2 on 5 matching bases. The V and J ends lost 0 bases and 5 bases respectively, with 11 bases between them. This CDR3 is built from 15 residues. Germline CDR1 and CDR2: MNHNY and SVGAGI (reference sequence). In DNA form, the CDR3 reads TGTGCCAGCAGTTACTCTCAGCCGGGGAACAATGAGCAGTTCTTC. Amino acid sequence: CASSYSQPGNNEQFF.

The chain employs TRBV5-1 and TRBJ2-1; TRBD2 matches 8 bases. V gave up 1 base and J gave up 1 base; unmatched junction bases: 7. Germline V gives CDR1 SGHRS, CDR2 YFSETQ. There are 17 residues in the CDR3. CDR3 nucleotides: TGCGCCAGCAGCTTGCTCCCAGCGGGAGTGTCCTACAATGAGCAGTTCTTC. Amino acids: CASSLLPAGVSYNEQFF.

V is TRBV7-9 and J is TRBJ1-3; D gene ambiguous. This CDR3 contains 12 residues. Germline V lookup: CDR1 SEHNR, CDR2 FQNEAQ (reference sequence). V was pared by 5 bases and J by 8 bases, with 10 bases between. CDR3 in DNA: TGTGCCAGCAGCCGCGTTCTAGACACCATATATTTT. It codes for CASSRVLDTIYF.

This chain joins TRBV19 and TRBJ2-6, with a possible D match to TRBD2 (5 bases). The V end lost 4 bases, the J end lost 0 bases, and 10 bases lay between the germline ends. CDR1 LNHDA and CDR2 SQIVND come from the germline V gene (reference sequence). CDR3 size: 16 residues. As DNA, the CDR3 is TGTGCCAGTAGTACGGTGGGGAGCTCTGGGGCCAACGTCCTGACTTTC. Translation: CASSTVGSSGANVLTF.

The chain recombines TRBV9 with TRBJ1-3; D gene uncertain. V gave up 0 bases and J gave up 4 bases, with 11 bases separating them. The CDR3 covers 15 residues. Germline V gene sequence: CDR1 SGDLS, CDR2 YYNGEE. The CDR3 DNA follows: TGTGCCAGCAGCGTAGATGGAGTCCGCGGAAACACCATATATTTT. Amino acids: CASSVDGVRGNTIYF. Combining the CDR3 with reference TRBV9 and TRBJ1-3 gives the whole variable domain DSGVTQTPKHLITATGQRVTLRCSPRSGDLSVYWYQQSLDQGLQFLIQYYNGEERAKGNILERFSAQQFPDLHSELNLSSLELGDSALYFCASSVDGVRGNTIYFGEGSWLTVV.

The V call is TRBV4-1, the J call TRBJ1-2, with TRBD1 identical over 7 bases. The germline V gene has CDR1 MGHRA and CDR2 YSYEKL. CDR3 length: 18 amino acids. The ends lost 0 bases at V and 0 bases at J; junction bases unmatched: 10. The CDR3 is CASSQDPSRQGTNYGYTF. The CDR3, as DNA: TGCGCCAGCAGCCAAGATCCCTCAAGACAGGGTACTAACTATGGCTACACCTTC.

The chain has TRBV19 and TRBJ2-2; TRBD2 agrees at 10 bases. V was clipped by 6 bases and J by 5 bases; unmatched bases: 6. Per germline, CDR1 LNHDA and CDR2 SQIVND (reference sequence). This CDR3 is built from 15 residues. CDR3 in amino acids: CASSVAGGRTGELFF. CDR3 nucleotide sequence: TGTGCCAGTAGCGTAGCGGGAGGAAGGACCGGGGAGCTGTTTTTT. Full variable domain (missing parts from reference TRBV19 and TRBJ2-2): DGGITQSPKYLFRKEGQNVTLSCEQNLNHDAMYWYRQDPGQGLRLIYYSQIVNDFQKGDIAEGYSVSREKKESFPLTVTSAQKNPTAFYLCASSVAGGRTGELFFGEGSRLTVL.

The chain has TRBV19 and TRBJ2-5; 13 positions match TRBD2. Germline V lookup: CDR1 LNHDA, CDR2 SQIVND (reference sequence). V trimming: 2 bases; J trimming: 1 base; junction bases outside the gene matches: 10. The CDR3 loop spans 19 amino acids. CDR3 region: CASSIRRTSGRVGQETQYF. The CDR3 region has the DNA TGTGCCAGTAGTATACGGCGGACTAGCGGGAGAGTGGGCCAAGAGACCCAGTACTTC. Supplemented by reference TRBV19 and TRBJ2-5, the full variable domain reads DGGITQSPKYLFRKEGQNVTLSCEQNLNHDAMYWYRQDPGQGLRLIYYSQIVNDFQKGDIAEGYSVSREKKESFPLTVTSAQKNPTAFYLCASSIRRTSGRVGQETQYFGPGTRLLVL.

The gene calls are TRBV28 and TRBJ1-1; D unresolved. Trimming cost V 4 bases and J 2 bases, with 11 bases left between them. From germline, CDR1 is MDHEN and CDR2 SYDVKM. CDR3 length equals 14 residues. In DNA form, the CDR3 reads TGTGCCAGCAGTTCCCCCCCCTCAAACACTGAAGCTTTCTTT. Encoded protein: CASSSPPSNTEAFF.

CDR3 sequence: CASSLWRATNTGELFF. CDR3 bases: TGTGCCAGCAGCTTATGGAGGGCCACGAACACCGGGGAGCTGTTTTTT. The J gene is TRBJ2-2, the V gene TRBV7-9; a weak D match, TRBD2 (6 bases). Germline CDR1 and CDR2: SEHNR and FQNEAQ (reference sequence). The CDR3 contains 16 residues. Trimming stripped 2 bases from V and 0 bases from J, with 10 bases between.

V and J are TRBV6-5 and TRBJ1-1, with TRBD1 matching 7 bases. Germline assignment: CDR1 MNHEY and CDR2 SVGAGI. V lost 10 bases and J lost 3; bases outside the gene matches: 11. The CDR3 is 14 residues long. This CDR3 is CATASGGRYTEAFF. The CDR3 DNA follows: TGTGCCACAGCATCAGGGGGACGGTACACTGAAGCTTTCTTT.

This rearrangement joins TRBV5-6 to TRBJ2-1; 7 bases line up with TRBD2. Germline trimming cut 0 bases from V and 6 bases from J; bases unmatched to any gene: 3. Germline CDR1 and CDR2: SGHDT and YYEEEE. The CDR3 runs 14 residues. The CDR3 reads CASSLGGGSNEQFF. CDR3 DNA sequence: TGTGCCAGCAGCTTGGGAGGCGGGAGCAATGAGCAGTTCTTC. The full variable domain, in which reference TRBV5-6 and TRBJ2-1 provide the parts outside the CDR3, is DAGVTQSPTHLIKTRGQQVTLRCSPKSGHDTVSWYQQALGQGPQFIFQYYEEEERQRGNFPDRFSGHQFPNYSSELNVNALLLGDSALYLCASSLGGGSNEQFFGPGTRLTVL.

This CDR3 is CASSLSTTYAGELFF. CDR3 DNA sequence: TGTGCCAGCAGTTTATCGACTACCTACGCCGGGGAGCTGTTTTTT. This chain links TRBV27 with TRBJ2-2, with D possibly TRBD2 on 5 matching bases. With 0 bases removed from V and 6 bases from J, the gap between germline ends came to 11 bases. The CDR3 length is 15 residues. CDR1 is MNHEY, CDR2 SMNVEV, per germline (reference sequence).

The chain recombines TRBV19 with TRBJ2-3, with TRBD2 matching 13 bases. The CDR3 consists of 19 residues. With V trimmed by 3 bases and J by 2 bases, 11 bases remained unmatched. Germline V gene lookup returns CDR1 LNHDA and CDR2 SQIVND (reference sequence). CDR3 protein: CASSIFSGLAGALTDTQYF. The CDR3 region has the DNA TGTGCCAGTAGTATTTTTAGTGGACTAGCGGGAGCTCTCACAGATACGCAGTATTTT.

V is TRBV6-6 and J is TRBJ1-4; D gene unclear. V gave up 3 bases and J gave up 8 bases, with 10 bases separating them. This CDR3 has 13 amino acids. Germline assignment: CDR1 MNHNY and CDR2 SVGAGI (reference sequence). The CDR3 reads CASSYPETEKLFF. The DNA of the CDR3 is TGTGCCAGCAGTTATCCGGAAACGGAAAAACTGTTTTTT.

V gene TRBV2 combines with J gene TRBJ2-1; a possible D gene is TRBD2 (6 bases). Germline V gives CDR1 SNHLY, CDR2 FYNNEI. The CDR3 is made up of 14 amino acids. With 8 bases removed from V and 4 bases from J, the gap between germline ends came to 15 bases. As DNA, the CDR3 is TGTGCCAGCTCCCCGCGGGGCACATACAATGAGCAGTTCTTC. Translation: CASSPRGTYNEQFF.

The CDR3, as DNA: TGCGCCAGCAGCCAGGGACAGGGGAGCACTGAAGCTTTCTTT. Encoded protein: CASSQGQGSTEAFF. The chain joins TRBV4-1 to TRBJ1-1; the match to TRBD1 covers 10 bases. V shed 3 bases and J 4 bases; nucleotides not matched to a gene: 2. This CDR3 comprises 14 residues. Germline CDR1 and CDR2: MGHRA and YSYEKL.

The chain combines TRBV10-3 with TRBJ2-6; 11 bases match TRBD1. The length of the CDR3 is 18 residues. The ends lost 5 bases at V and 0 bases at J; junction bases unmatched: 6. Germline assignment: CDR1 ENHRY and CDR2 SYGVKD. The CDR3 loop is CAISRTGTGGSGANVLTF. The CDR3 region has the DNA TGTGCCATCAGTAGAACCGGGACAGGGGGCTCTGGGGCCAACGTCCTGACTTTC.

This clone was counted between two and nine times. The V gene is TRBV5-5, the J gene TRBJ2-7; no clear D. The CDR3 consists of 13 residues. V lost 3 bases to trimming and J lost 2 bases, with 9 bases between them. Germline V gene data show CDR1 as SGHKS and CDR2 as YYEKEE (reference sequence). CDR3 amino acids: CASSSHVTYEQYF. CDR3 in DNA: TGTGCCAGCAGCTCGCATGTGACCTACGAGCAGTACTTC. The full variable domain, in which reference TRBV5-5 and TRBJ2-7 provide the parts outside the CDR3, is DAGVTQSPTHLIKTRGQQVTLRCSPISGHKSVSWYQQVLGQGPQFIFQYYEKEERGRGNFPDRFSARQFPNYSSELNVNALLLGDSALYLCASSSHVTYEQYFGPGTRLTVT.

This rearrangement joins TRBV6-5 to TRBJ2-1, with D possibly matching TRBD2 (6 bases). The CDR3 loop spans 13 amino acids. The V end was cut by 6 bases, the J end by 5 bases, with 11 bases between. In germline, CDR1 is MNHEY, CDR2 SVGAGI. The CDR3 bases are TGTGCCAGCAGCCGGGGGAGGCACAATGAGCAGTTCTTC. Encoded protein: CASSRGRHNEQFF.

The chain has TRBV28 and TRBJ2-1, with TRBD2 identical over 8 bases. V was pared by 7 bases and J by 2 bases, with 7 bases of the junction left unmatched. The CDR3 sequence is 15 residues long. CDR1 and CDR2 from the germline V gene are MDHEN and SYDVKM. The CDR3 sequence: CASKEREIAYNEQFF. The CDR3, as DNA: TGTGCCAGCAAGGAGCGGGAGATCGCCTACAATGAGCAGTTCTTC.

The V gene is TRBV9, the J gene TRBJ2-7; D is possibly TRBD1 (6 bases). Germline CDR1 SGDLS, CDR2 YYNGEE. The CDR3 spans 17 residues. Trimming took off 5 bases at V and 5 bases at J, with 26 bases between the two ends. The CDR3 DNA reads as TGTGCCAGCAGTCGGTCCCAACCGCAGGGGTTGAAGAACGAGCAGTACTTC. This gives the protein CASSRSQPQGLKNEQYF.